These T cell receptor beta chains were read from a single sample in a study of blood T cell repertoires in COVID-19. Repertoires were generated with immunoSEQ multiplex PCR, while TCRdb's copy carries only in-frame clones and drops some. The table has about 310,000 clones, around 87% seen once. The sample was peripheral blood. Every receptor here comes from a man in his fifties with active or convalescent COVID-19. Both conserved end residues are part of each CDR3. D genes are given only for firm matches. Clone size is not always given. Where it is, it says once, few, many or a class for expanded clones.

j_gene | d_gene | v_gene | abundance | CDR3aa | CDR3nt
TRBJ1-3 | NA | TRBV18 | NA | CASSLQGKGNTIYF | TGTGCCAGCTCACTACAGGGAAAAGGAAACACCATATATTTT
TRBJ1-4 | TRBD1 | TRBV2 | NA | CASRQGANEKLFF | TGTGCCAGTAGACAGGGGGCTAATGAAAAACTGTTTTTT
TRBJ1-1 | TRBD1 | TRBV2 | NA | CASRLTGGSGAFF | TGTGCCAGCAGACTTACAGGGGGGTCGGGAGCTTTCTTT
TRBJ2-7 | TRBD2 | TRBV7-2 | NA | CASSLQTSGGLNDEQYF | TGTGCCAGCAGCTTACAGACTAGCGGGGGGTTGAACGACGAGCAGTACTTC
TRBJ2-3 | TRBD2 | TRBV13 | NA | CASSFVTSVSTDTQYF | TGTGCCAGCAGCTTCGTCACTAGCGTTAGCACAGATACGCAGTATTTT
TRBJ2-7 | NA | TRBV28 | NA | CASSLAGAQGRGHEQYF | TGTGCCAGCAGTTTAGCGGGGGCCCAGGGTCGGGGTCACGAGCAGTACTTC
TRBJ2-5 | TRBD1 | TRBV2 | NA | CASARDRGGETQYF | TGTGCCAGCGCCAGGGACAGGGGAGGAGAGACCCAGTACTTC
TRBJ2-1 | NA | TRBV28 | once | CASSPGHTYSYNEQFF | TGTGCCAGCAGTCCGGGACATACATACTCCTACAATGAGCAGTTCTTC
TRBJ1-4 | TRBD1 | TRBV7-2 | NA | CASSFQGAANEKLFF | TGTGCCAGCAGTTTTCAGGGGGCGGCTAATGAAAAACTGTTTTTT
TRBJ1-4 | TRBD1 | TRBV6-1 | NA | CASSGAGTGYEKLFF | TGTGCCAGCAGTGGAGCCGGGACAGGGTATGAAAAACTGTTTTTT
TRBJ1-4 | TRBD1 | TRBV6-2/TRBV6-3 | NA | CASSYVRDRGEKLFF | TGTGCCAGCAGTTACGTCCGGGACAGGGGTGAAAAACTGTTTTTT
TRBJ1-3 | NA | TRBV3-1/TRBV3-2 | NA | CASGASGNTIYF | TGTGCCAGCGGGGCTTCTGGAAACACCATATATTTT
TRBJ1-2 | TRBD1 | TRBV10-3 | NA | CAIRGQGQGYGYTF | TGTGCCATCAGGGGACAGGGACAAGGCTATGGCTACACCTTC
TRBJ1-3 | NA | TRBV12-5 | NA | CASGTGLGNTIYF | TGTGCTAGTGGCACGGGGTTGGGAAACACCATATATTTT
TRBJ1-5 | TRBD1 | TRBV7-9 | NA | CASSLSGGHQPQHF | TGTGCCAGCAGCTTATCAGGGGGCCATCAGCCCCAGCATTTT
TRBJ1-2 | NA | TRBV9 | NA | CASSSNYGYTF | TGTGCCAGCTCGAGCAACTATGGCTACACCTTC
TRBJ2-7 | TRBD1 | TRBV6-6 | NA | CASSYGQGVYEQYF | TGTGCCAGCAGTTACGGGCAGGGGGTCTACGAGCAGTACTTC
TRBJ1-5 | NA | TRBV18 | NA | CASSPFNPGSGVIQPQHF | TGTGCCAGCTCACCATTTAACCCCGGGTCAGGGGTGATTCAGCCCCAGCATTTT
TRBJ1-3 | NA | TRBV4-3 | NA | CASSQDWTAGNTIYF | TGCGCCAGCAGCCAAGATTGGACAGCTGGAAACACCATATATTTT
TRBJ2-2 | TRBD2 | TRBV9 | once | CASSRAGGADTGELFF | TGTGCCAGCAGCCGGGCGGGGGGCGCGGACACCGGGGAGCTGTTTTTT
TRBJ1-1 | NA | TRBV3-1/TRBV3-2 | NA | CASSQLAGGTEAFF | TGTGCCAGCAGCCAATTGGCCGGGGGCACTGAAGCTTTCTTT
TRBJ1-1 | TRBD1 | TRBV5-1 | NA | CASSMDRGERNTEAFF | TGCGCCAGCAGCATGGACAGGGGGGAAAGGAACACTGAAGCTTTCTTT
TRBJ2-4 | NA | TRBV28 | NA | CASSPGTVKNIQYF | TGTGCCAGCAGTCCAGGGACTGTTAAAAACATTCAGTACTTC
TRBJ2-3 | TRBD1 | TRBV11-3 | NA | CASSEQGGSTDTQYF | TGTGCCAGCAGCGAACAGGGGGGCAGCACAGATACGCAGTATTTT
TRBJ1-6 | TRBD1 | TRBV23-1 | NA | CASSPQGTNSPLHF | TGCGCCAGCAGTCCACAGGGGACCAATTCACCCCTCCACTTT
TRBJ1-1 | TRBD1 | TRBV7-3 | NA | CASSFTGGGTEAFF | TGTGCCAGCAGCTTTACAGGGGGCGGCACTGAAGCTTTCTTT
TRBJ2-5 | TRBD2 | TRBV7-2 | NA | CASSLNSGGNQETQYF | TGTGCCAGCAGCTTGAATAGCGGGGGGAACCAAGAGACCCAGTACTTC
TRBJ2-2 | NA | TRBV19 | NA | CASSIRREGELFF | TGTGCCAGTAGTATAAGGAGGGAGGGGGAGCTGTTTTTT